A single sample is the source of the 3 T cell receptor beta chains below, sequenced in a study of cytomegalovirus exposure and HLA in healthy donors. Amplification used 60 Vbeta primers and 13 Jbeta primers. Method: immunoSEQ multiplex PCR; TCRdb's copy keeps in-frame clones and lacks some. The repertoire shows around 200,000 clones; the top ten hold about 1%. The sample consisted of PBMCs. The receptors stem from a girl aged 2-10 years in good health and CMV-seropositive.

The chain links TRBV10-3 to TRBJ2-1; 8 bases match TRBD2. CDR1 is ENHRY, CDR2 SYGVKD, per germline. J lost 3 bases, V lost 2 bases, and 9 bases had no gene match. The CDR3 sequence is 17 residues long. The CDR3 nucleotides read TGTGCCATCAGTGAGAGGCCCTCCGGGACTAGCTACAATGAGCAGTTCTTC. Protein product: CAISERPSGTSYNEQFF.

DNA for the CDR3: TGTGCCAGCAGCACCACAGGGGACAGCTACGAGCAGTACTTC. Its translation: CASSTTGDSYEQYF. The chain employs TRBV9 and TRBJ2-7; 7 bases fit TRBD1. In germline, CDR1 is SGDLS, CDR2 YYNGEE. The V gene end was trimmed by 4 bases and the J gene end by 3 bases; junction bases not matched to a gene: 7. There are 14 residues in the CDR3.

V and J are TRBV11-2 and TRBJ2-7; 7 nucleotides align to TRBD1. Unmatched junction bases numbered 6, after V lost 1 base and J lost 3 bases. Germline V gives CDR1 SGHAT, CDR2 FQNNGV. This CDR3 spans 15 amino acids. CDR3 nucleotide sequence: TGTGCCAGCAGCTTAGCCCGACAGGGACACTACGAGCAGTACTTC. Translated: CASSLARQGHYEQYF.